These T cell receptor beta chains were read from a single sample in a study of molecular identifiers for immune sequencing clone quantification. Each CDR3 protein is one row after TCRdb ran MiXCR on the PCR reads. Altogether under 650,000 distinct CDR3 sequences are present, 15% to 20% being singletons, with the ten largest covering roughly 0.83%. Source material: naive CD8+ T cells from blood, with Jurkat cell RNA spiked in. The receptors derive from a human donor in good health. Some libraries in this study had Jurkat cell RNA spiked in. CDR3s include the opening cysteine and the closing phenylalanine or tryptophan. The D gene is left open where the match is weak. Rows may omit the clone size; those that give it use once, few, many or a size class.

V	J	size	D	DNA	CDR3
TRBV30	TRBJ2-3	NA	TRBD2	TGTGCCTGGAGTGCGGGGGGGGGCACAGATACGCAGTATTTT	CAWSAGGGTDTQYF
TRBV29-1	TRBJ2-7	many	TRBD1	TGCAGCGTTGAAGATGGACAGGGGGCTTACGAGCAGTACTTC	CSVEDGQGAYEQYF
TRBV5-8	TRBJ2-3	many	NA	TGTGCCAGCAGCTTGGACGTGTCAGATACGCAGTATTTT	CASSLDVSDTQYF
TRBV27	TRBJ2-6	many	TRBD1	TGTGCCAGCAGTCCCACAGGGGTAGCTGGGGCCAACGTCCTGACTTTC	CASSPTGVAGANVLTF
TRBV7-7	TRBJ2-5	NA	NA	TGTGCCAGCAGCTTGTTGGCCGTGGGGGAGACCCAGTACTTC	CASSLLAVGETQYF
TRBV29-1	TRBJ1-3	NA	TRBD1	TGCAGCGTTGATTCGGGACAGGGTCCTTCTGGAAACACCATATATTTT	CSVDSGQGPSGNTIYF
TRBV6-6	TRBJ2-2	many	NA	TGTGCCACCACTCCGAGGGGGGGATACACCGGGGAGCTGTTTTTT	CATTPRGGYTGELFF
TRBV7-9	TRBJ2-1	NA	NA	TGTGCCAGCAGCTTCGGAGCCTCTATCTATGAGCAGCTCTTC	CASSFGASIYEQLF
TRBV4-1	TRBJ1-5	few	NA	TGCGCCAGCAGCCGAGGTGGTGGTCAGCCCCAGCATTTT	CASSRGGGQPQHF
TRBV27	TRBJ1-1	many	NA	TGTGCCAGCAGAAACGGGGGCTTGGGGACTGAAGCTTTCTTT	CASRNGGLGTEAFF
TRBV7-9	TRBJ2-7	many	NA	TGTGCCAGCAGCTTCAGTTGGGGTCGGGACGAGCAGTACTTC	CASSFSWGRDEQYF
TRBV14	TRBJ1-1	many	NA	TGTGCCAGCAGCCAAGATACTGAAGCTTTCTTT	CASSQDTEAFF
TRBV10-3	TRBJ2-7	many	NA	TGTGCCATCAGTCGAAATAGCGACACCTACGAGCAGTACTTC	CAISRNSDTYEQYF
TRBV11-2	TRBJ1-6	NA	NA	TGTGCCAGCAGCTTAGGCCCAATGGCAGGGGATAGGACACCCCTCCACTTT	CASSLGPMAGDRTPLHF
TRBV15	TRBJ2-1	NA	TRBD2	TGTGCCACCAGCAGAGATCGTAGCGGGGGGGCCCATGAGCAGTTCTTC	CATSRDRSGGAHEQFF
TRBV6-6	TRBJ1-5	many	NA	TGTGCCAGCAGTTACCATCAATATAGCAATCAGCCCCAGCATTTT	CASSYHQYSNQPQHF
TRBV12-5	TRBJ2-2	NA	NA	TGTGCTAGTGGTTTCTCCGCGGGTTTCCCCGGGGAGCTGTTTTTT	CASGFSAGFPGELFF
TRBV7-9	TRBJ2-2	NA	NA	TGTGCCAGCAGCTTAGAACTTTCAACCGGGGAGCTGTTTTTT	CASSLELSTGELFF
TRBV7-9	TRBJ2-5	many	NA	TGTGCCAGCAGCTTAGGTTGGGGAATCGAGACCCAGTACTTC	CASSLGWGIETQYF
TRBV27	TRBJ2-3	NA	TRBD2	TGTGCCAGCAGTCAATACGCCGGGACTACAAAGTCGGGGGCGCAGTATTTT	CASSQYAGTTKSGAQYF
TRBV6-1	TRBJ1-1	NA	TRBD1	TGTGCCAGCAGTGGCCTGACAGGGCGTAATACTGAAGTTTTCTTT	CASSGLTGRNTEVFF
TRBV6-5	TRBJ2-7	many	TRBD1	TGTGCCACATCCCCGGGACAGGGGGCGCGATACGAGCAGTACTTC	CATSPGQGARYEQYF
TRBV4-2	TRBJ2-1	many	NA	TGTGCCAGCAGCCAAGTTGACGGGACCCTTGGAGGTAATGAGCAGTTCTTC	CASSQVDGTLGGNEQFF
TRBV12-3/TRBV12-4	TRBJ2-7	NA	TRBD1	TGTGCCAGCAGTTTAGTACAGGGGGTATCCTACGAGCAGTACTTC	CASSLVQGVSYEQYF
TRBV6-6	TRBJ2-1	NA	TRBD2	TGTGCCAGCTCGGGGGCTAGCGGGAGTTCACCCTACAATGAGCAGTTCTTC	CASSGASGSSPYNEQFF
TRBV19	TRBJ2-7	many	TRBD1	TGTGCCAGTAGTACTTGGACAGGGAGCCCTTACGAGCAGTACTTC	CASSTWTGSPYEQYF
TRBV6-2/TRBV6-3	TRBJ2-3	many	NA	TGTGCCAGCAGCCTAGATATCGTATCTTCCCCCCAGGCAGATACGCAGTATTTT	CASSLDIVSSPQADTQYF
TRBV20-1	TRBJ2-1	NA	TRBD1	TGCAGTGCGAACGTCCGGGACAGGGGCCCCTACAATGAGCAGTTCTTC	CSANVRDRGPYNEQFF
TRBV3-1	TRBJ2-4	NA	NA	TGTGCCAGCAGCCCGACCAGAGGGGAGGCCAAAAACATTCAGTACTTC	CASSPTRGEAKNIQYF
TRBV20-1	TRBJ2-7	many	TRBD2	TGCAGTGCGCCGCCCGCTAGCGGGGGCTTTAGCTACGAGCAGTACTTC	CSAPPASGGFSYEQYF
TRBV7-9	TRBJ2-3	many	NA	TGTGCCAGCAGCCGACTAGTTGGTGGCACAGATACGCAGTATTTT	CASSRLVGGTDTQYF
TRBV23-1	TRBJ1-4	few	NA	TGCGCCAGCAGTCAATCCCCCACGTCGGAGGCTAATGAAAAACTGTTTTTT	CASSQSPTSEANEKLFF
TRBV27	TRBJ2-7	NA	TRBD2	TGTGCCAGCAGTCGGGCGGGACTAGCGGGCTACGAGCAGTACTTC	CASSRAGLAGYEQYF
TRBV7-2	TRBJ2-3	many	NA	TGTGCCAGCAGCTCTCCGAGACACCTTGCTAGCGGCACAGATACGCAGTATTTT	CASSSPRHLASGTDTQYF
TRBV28	TRBJ2-7	many	NA	TGTGCCACCGCCCGAGGGAGTCTGGACGAGCAGTACTTC	CATARGSLDEQYF
TRBV7-8	TRBJ2-5	NA	TRBD2	TGTGCCAGCAGCTCACGACTAGCGGGGGTCTGGGAGACCCAGTACTTC	CASSSRLAGVWETQYF
TRBV11-2	TRBJ2-1	NA	NA	TGTGCCAGCAGCTTAGTCAGCGGGTACTACAATGAGCAGTTCTTC	CASSLVSGYYNEQFF
TRBV20-1	TRBJ1-4	NA	NA	TGCAGTACTAGAGACCGGGATCAGGGATTTAATGAAAAACTGTTTTTT	CSTRDRDQGFNEKLFF
TRBV27	TRBJ1-3	many	NA	TGTGCCAGCAGTGGAACGCAGGGTGTGTTTGGAAACACCATATATTTT	CASSGTQGVFGNTIYF
TRBV6-2/TRBV6-3	TRBJ2-7	NA	NA	TGTGCCAGCAGTGGGGGGCCGCTATCCTACGAGCAGTACTTC	CASSGGPLSYEQYF
TRBV9	TRBJ1-1	many	NA	TGTGCCAGCAGCGCAAGGGGCCAGGTTACCCGGATCACTGAAGCTTTCTTT	CASSARGQVTRITEAFF
TRBV14	TRBJ2-3	many	NA	TGTGCCAGCAGCCAAGCACCCCTTAGGGGGGGACTAAGGGATACGCAGTATTTT	CASSQAPLRGGLRDTQYF
TRBV19	TRBJ2-7	many	NA	TGTGCCACCAACGACAGCCCAGAGGGCGAGCAGTACTTC	CATNDSPEGEQYF
TRBV7-9	TRBJ2-7	many	NA	TGTGCCAGCAGCTCCGCGGTAGGGTGGGGTTACGAGCAGTACTTC	CASSSAVGWGYEQYF
TRBV21-1	TRBJ1-1	many	NA	TGTGCCAGCAGGCCCAGGGGGGCTTTCACTGAAGCTTTCTTT	CASRPRGAFTEAFF
TRBV9	TRBJ1-5	many	NA	TGTGCCAGCAGCGAGGCTCCGGGGGGCGGAGGTGATCAGCCCCAGCATTTT	CASSEAPGGGGDQPQHF
TRBV4-2	TRBJ2-7	NA	NA	TGTGCCAGCAGCCAAGATTTCGGCGGGCAGGTCTACGAGCAGTACTTC	CASSQDFGGQVYEQYF
TRBV13	TRBJ2-5	many	NA	TGTGCCAGCAGCTTAGGACAGAACCAAGAGACCCAGTACTTC	CASSLGQNQETQYF
TRBV27	TRBJ1-1	many	TRBD1	TGTGCCAGCAGTGGACAGGGAGGGGGTACTGAAGCTTTCTTT	CASSGQGGGTEAFF
TRBV7-6	TRBJ2-5	NA	TRBD2	TGTGCCAGCAGCTTAGTGGTCGGGGGGGCCGAGACCCAGTACTTC	CASSLVVGGAETQYF